A selection of T cell receptor beta chains follows, all from one sample in a study of blood T cells in healthy people across ages. MiXCR, applied by TCRdb to the 5' RACE reads, yields one record per CDR3 protein. The sample has hundreds of thousands of distinct CDR3 sequences; 40% to 65% are singletons. The sequenced sample was blood. The receptors originated from a woman older than 75 in good health. CDR3s include the opening cysteine and the closing phenylalanine or tryptophan. The D gene is left open where the match is weak. Some rows mark clone size as missing; the rest say once, few, many or name a class of expanded clone.

>NA|TRBV20-1|many|TRBJ2-7
CSARSSDPYEQYF
TGCAGTGCTAGGAGTAGCGACCCCTACGAGCAGTACTTC
>NA|TRBV3-1|NA|TRBJ1-2
CASSPLGQNYGYTF
TGTGCCAGCAGCCCCTTAGGACAAAACTATGGCTACACCTTC
>NA|TRBV12-3/TRBV12-4|NA|TRBJ2-3
CTSSKQGAATDTQYF
TGTACCAGCAGTAAACAGGGTGCTGCTACAGATACGCAGTATTTT
>NA|TRBV29-1|NA|TRBJ1-1
CSVNRGTEAFF
TGCAGCGTCAATAGAGGCACTGAAGCTTTCTTT
>NA|TRBV5-1|NA|TRBJ2-3
CASKMEEDTQYF
TGCGCCAGCAAAATGGAGGAGGATACGCAGTATTTT
>NA|TRBV5-1|NA|TRBJ2-2
CASSNLTGELFF
TGCGCCAGCAGCAACCTGACCGGGGAGCTGTTTTTT
>NA|TRBV28|NA|TRBJ2-7
CASSAGQGVYEQYF
TGTGCCAGCAGTGCGGGACAAGGAGTCTACGAGCAGTACTTC
>NA|TRBV5-1|NA|TRBJ2-3
CASSFEGRADTQYF
TGCGCCAGCAGCTTTGAGGGACGGGCAGATACGCAGTATTTT
>NA|TRBV20-1|NA|TRBJ2-5
CSVRRGSWETQYF
TGCAGTGTCCGAAGGGGTAGTTGGGAGACCCAGTACTTC
>TRBD2|TRBV3-1|NA|TRBJ2-5
CAGSGSGRRQETQYF
TGTGCCGGCAGCGGTAGCGGGAGGCGCCAAGAGACCCAGTACTTC
>TRBD1|TRBV9|once|TRBJ1-1
CAGSDGQGEVRTEAFF
TGTGCCGGCAGCGACGGACAGGGGGAAGTTAGGACTGAAGCTTTCTTT
>NA|TRBV27|few|TRBJ1-4
CASSDGLNEKLFF
TGTGCCAGCAGTGACGGACTTAATGAAAAACTGTTTTTT
>NA|TRBV7-9|few|TRBJ2-1
CASSLTDLQSHEQFF
TGTGCCAGCAGCTTGACAGACCTACAGTCCCATGAGCAGTTCTTC
>NA|TRBV27|few|TRBJ2-5
CASSLSIMETQYF
TGTGCCAGCAGTTTATCGATAATGGAGACCCAGTACTTC
>TRBD2|TRBV6-2/TRBV6-3|NA|TRBJ2-5
CASSYPMGLAGAKETQYF
TGTGCCAGCAGTTACCCCATGGGACTAGCGGGAGCGAAGGAGACCCAGTACTTC
>NA|TRBV2|NA|TRBJ2-5
CASRKNGPPKETQYF
TGTGCCAGCAGGAAGAACGGTCCTCCTAAAGAGACCCAGTACTTC
>NA|TRBV2|NA|TRBJ1-1
CASRPWPPNTEAFF
TGTGCCAGCAGACCGTGGCCGCCGAACACTGAAGCTTTCTTT
>TRBD2|TRBV10-3|NA|TRBJ2-3
CAIIVAGSDTQYF
TGTGCCATCATAGTAGCGGGGTCAGATACGCAGTATTTT
>NA|TRBV5-5|NA|TRBJ2-3
CASSRTDSTDTQYF
TGTGCCAGCAGCCGGACGGATAGCACAGATACGCAGTATTTT
>TRBD2|TRBV7-2|NA|TRBJ2-4
CASSLTSAGGLYERYF
TGTGCCAGCAGCTTAACTTCAGCGGGGGGTTTATACGAGCGGTACTTC
>TRBD1|TRBV2|many|TRBJ2-7
CASRKQGDSYEQYF
TGTGCCAGCAGGAAACAGGGGGACTCCTACGAGCAGTACTTC
>NA|TRBV6-6|many|TRBJ2-7
CASSYSRQAVAYEQYF
TGTGCCAGCAGTTACTCGAGGCAGGCCGTCGCCTACGAGCAGTACTTC
>NA|TRBV12-3/TRBV12-4|NA|TRBJ2-1
CASSLASLSEQFF
TGTGCCAGCAGTTTAGCTAGCCTTAGTGAGCAGTTCTTC
>NA|TRBV6-5|many|TRBJ2-2
CASSLQGGATGELFF
TGTGCCAGCAGTCTACAAGGGGGAGCCACCGGGGAGCTGTTTTTT
>TRBD2|TRBV6-5|NA|TRBJ2-7
CASSYRGGGSHYEQYF
TGTGCCAGCAGTTACCGCGGGGGAGGTAGCCACTACGAGCAGTACTTC
>TRBD1|TRBV30|few|TRBJ2-7
CAWGQGRGGSYEQYF
TGTGCCTGGGGACAGGGGAGGGGAGGATCCTACGAGCAGTACTTC
>TRBD1|TRBV7-2|few|TRBJ2-7
CASSLSPTGANNEQYF
TGTGCCAGCAGCTTATCTCCGACAGGGGCGAACAATGAGCAGTACTTC
>NA|TRBV4-1|few|TRBJ2-5
CASSQGYTQETQYF
TGCGCCAGCAGCCAAGGGTACACACAAGAGACTCAGTACTTC
>TRBD1|TRBV2|NA|TRBJ1-1
CASGQGGSGRTEAFF
TGTGCCAGCGGACAGGGAGGTTCTGGGAGAACTGAAGCTTTCTTT
>TRBD2|TRBV5-1|many|TRBJ2-1
CASSFPDRADRTSGFYNEQFF
TGCGCCAGCAGCTTTCCGGACAGGGCAGACAGGACTAGCGGCTTCTACAATGAGCAGTTCTTC
>NA|TRBV4-1|NA|TRBJ2-4
CASSPPDRFQYF
TGCGCCAGCAGCCCTCCGGACAGATTTCAGTACTTC
>TRBD2|TRBV5-1|many|TRBJ2-1
CASSTSPGTIYNEQFF
TGCGCCAGCAGCACGAGTCCCGGGACTATATACAATGAGCAGTTCTTC
>TRBD2|TRBV4-1|NA|TRBJ2-3
CASSQAPSSSGIYTDTQYF
TGCGCCAGCAGCCAAGCCCCCTCTTCTAGCGGGATCTACACAGATACGCAGTATTTT
>TRBD1|TRBV15|few|TRBJ1-6
CATSSTAGTGGGMYNSPLHF
TGTGCCACCAGCTCAACCGCCGGGACAGGGGGCGGAATGTATAATTCACCCCTCCACTTT
>NA|TRBV29-1|few|TRBJ2-2
CSAGRGEYTGELFF
TGCAGCGCCGGCCGGGGAGAGTACACCGGGGAGCTGTTTTTT
>NA|TRBV20-1|many|TRBJ1-5
CSAREEGTGNQPQHF
TGCAGTGCTAGAGAAGAGGGTACGGGCAATCAGCCCCAGCATTTT
>NA|TRBV29-1|NA|TRBJ2-1
CSVAAEYNEQFF
TGCAGCGTTGCCGCGGAGTACAATGAGCAGTTCTTC
>NA|TRBV7-2|few|TRBJ2-2
CASSLAGYTGELFF
TGTGCCAGCAGCTTAGCTGGGTACACCGGGGAGCTGTTTTTT
>TRBD1|TRBV10-3|few|TRBJ1-6
CAISERGNRGDNSPLHF
TGTGCCATCAGTGAGCGAGGCAACAGGGGAGATAATTCACCCCTCCACTTT
>NA|TRBV6-5|NA|TRBJ2-7
CASSRKQVIYNEQYF
TGTGCCAGCAGCCGCAAACAAGTGATCTACAATGAGCAGTACTTC
>NA|TRBV9|NA|TRBJ1-2
CASSVGGQLNYGYTF
TGTGCCAGCAGCGTTGGGGGTCAGTTAAACTATGGCTACACCTTC
>NA|TRBV21-1|NA|TRBJ2-1
CASRGRGILYNEQFF
TGTGCCAGCAGGGGGCGCGGGATTTTATACAATGAGCAGTTCTTC
>NA|TRBV20-1|few|TRBJ1-5
CSARGRGRTQPQHF
TGCAGTGCTAGAGGCAGGGGACGCACTCAGCCCCAGCATTTT
>TRBD2|TRBV6-5|many|TRBJ2-1
CASKTGTSLHEQFF
TGTGCCAGCAAAACCGGGACTAGCCTCCATGAGCAGTTCTTC
>NA|TRBV3-1|many|TRBJ1-1
CASSRSGTYEAFF
TGTGCCAGCAGTCGATCGGGGACGTATGAAGCTTTCTTT